Below are 2 T cell receptor beta chains sequenced from a single sample in a study of blood T cell repertoires in COVID-19. The assay was immunoSEQ multiplex PCR, and TCRdb's table has in-frame clones only and misses some. The sample contains under 250,000 clones, 70% to 90% of which appear only once. The sequencing sample was made of PBMCs or T cells enriched from blood (not recorded which). These receptor sequences come from a middle-aged man who had recovered from COVID-19.

The chain links TRBV3-1 (or the pseudogene TRBV3-2) to TRBJ1-1; TRBD1 is a possible D gene (5 bases). V lost 4 bases and J lost 4, with 10 bases in between. This CDR3 comprises 13 residues. Germline CDR1 reads LGHDT; CDR2 reads YNNKEL (reference sequence). The CDR3, as DNA: TGTGCCAGCAGCCTGGAGGGACTCACTGAAGCTTTCTTT. Amino acid sequence: CASSLEGLTEAFF.

This chain's CDR3 is CASSIGLLNEKLFF. The CDR3 nucleotides are TGTGCCAGTAGTATTGGGCTGCTTAATGAAAAACTGTTTTTT. The gene calls are TRBV19 and TRBJ1-4; D call uncertain. The germline V gene encodes CDR1 LNHDA and CDR2 SQIVND (reference sequence). V lost 3 bases, J lost 4 bases, and 9 bases lay in between. The CDR3 totals 14 residues.